The rows below give T cell receptor beta chains drawn from one sample of a study of OX40 agonist ivuxolimab in advanced cancers. Repertoires were generated with immunoSEQ multiplex PCR, while TCRdb's copy carries only in-frame clones and drops some. The table shows more than 75,000 clones, with 70% to 90% occurring only once. The source was CD4+ or CD8+ T cells sorted from blood, collected in a trial of the OX40 agonist ivuxolimab. The origin of the receptors is an adult with an advanced solid tumor such as melanoma, head and neck, liver or kidney cancer. Each CDR3 is given with its conserved first and last residue. Part of the rows lack a size; the others show once, few, many or a class for expanded clones.

J gene,clone size,V gene,CDR3 protein
TRBJ2-1,-,TRBV5-1,CASSLAGLAGVNEQFF
TRBJ1-5,-,TRBV19,CASSNTPYSNQPQHF
TRBJ1-1,-,TRBV28,CASSFRTPNTEAFF
TRBJ1-2,-,TRBV28,CASSPRFNYGYTF
TRBJ1-3,-,TRBV5-6,CASSLPTAGAATIYF
TRBJ2-1,-,TRBV7-9,CASSLELAGFNEQFF
TRBJ1-2,-,TRBV7-9,CASSPRAGTNYGYTF
TRBJ1-1,-,TRBV14,CASSPWGRRIDTEAFF
TRBJ2-4,-,TRBV6-5,CASSTRDKNIQYF
TRBJ1-1,-,TRBV5-1,CASSSSGFGHTEAFF
TRBJ1-4,-,TRBV4-3,CASSQDYRATNEKLFF
TRBJ1-5,-,TRBV19,CASSGQGGYQPQHF
TRBJ1-5,-,TRBV5-1,CASSLEQGPNQPQHF
TRBJ2-2,-,TRBV19,CATSGGNTGELFF
TRBJ1-4,-,TRBV7-9,CASSPGQGSEKLFF
TRBJ1-1,-,TRBV2,CASREGVMNTEAFF
TRBJ2-5,-,TRBV21-1,CASSSGDTQETQYF
TRBJ1-6,-,TRBV30,CAWRVPPGRPLHF
TRBJ2-7,-,TRBV11-2,CASKLRGSGIEYEQYF
TRBJ2-1,-,TRBV4-2,CASSQDPIGSWNNEQFF
TRBJ2-7,-,TRBV4-1,CASSQAASGTTSYEQYF
TRBJ2-1,-,TRBV30,CAGSPQETNEQFF
TRBJ2-1,-,TRBV18,CASSPQRSSLINEQFF
TRBJ1-1,-,TRBV11-1,CASSRTDMNTEAFF
TRBJ1-6,-,TRBV10-2,CASRQIDTNSPLHF
TRBJ1-4,-,TRBV2,CAETPQRGEKLFF
TRBJ1-3,-,TRBV30,CAGTGSGNTIYF
TRBJ1-2,few,TRBV2,CASSGPWAVALHGYTF
TRBJ2-1,-,TRBV25-1,CATQESGPNEQFF
TRBJ1-1,-,TRBV6-6,CASSYGTGSEAFF
TRBJ1-4,once,TRBV28,CASSSRITTNEKLFF
TRBJ1-2,-,TRBV18,CASSPYRGEDGYTF
TRBJ1-2,-,TRBV28,CASSSGQGIGGYTF
TRBJ1-2,once,TRBV27,CASSPDRGLYGYTF
TRBJ1-2,few,TRBV5-1,CASHPDPDGNYGYTF
TRBJ1-2,-,TRBV6-6,CASSTPGGQGVYGYTF
TRBJ1-5,once,TRBV7-2,CASSLAENQPQHF